A selection of T cell receptor beta chains follows, all from one sample in a study of identical twins. Each CDR3 protein is one row after TCRdb ran MiXCR on the 5' RACE reads. The table shows under 300,000 distinct CDR3 sequences, with about 12% occurring only once. This sample was shared with a second study, whose subject was yellow fever vaccine responses in identical twins.

The specimen sequenced was memory (CD45RO+) T cells sorted from blood. These receptor sequences come from a woman younger than 30 in good health. The CDR3 runs from the conserved cysteine through the conserved F or W. Each record gives: CDR3 DNA, CDR3 protein, V gene, CDR3 length, D gene, clone size, J gene. D genes are given only for firm matches. Clone size, where shown, is once, few, many, or a class for clones that have expanded.

TGTGCCAGCAGCGACATGGGGGCAGGGGTGGCAGATACGCAGTATTTT | CASSDMGAGVADTQYF | TRBV25-1 | 16 | NA | many | TRBJ2-3
TGCGCCAGCAGCTTAGGGACCGCAGTCGCCGGGGAGCTGTTTTTT | CASSLGTAVAGELFF | TRBV5-1 | 15 | NA | many | TRBJ2-2
TGTGCCAGCAGCCGGCGGGGGTTCACAGATACGCAGTATTTT | CASSRRGFTDTQYF | TRBV12-3/TRBV12-4 | 14 | TRBD2 | few | TRBJ2-3
TGTGCCAGCAGCGTAGTAGCAGATGCGAACACCGGGGAGCTGTTTTTT | CASSVVADANTGELFF | TRBV9 | 16 | NA | NA | TRBJ2-2
TGTGCCAGCGAGGGGGGACAGCTAAGCACAGATACGCAGTATTTT | CASEGGQLSTDTQYF | TRBV7-9 | 15 | NA | few | TRBJ2-3
TGTGCCAGCAGCAAACTAGCGGGGATGGCCTACGAGCAGTACTTC | CASSKLAGMAYEQYF | TRBV7-2 | 15 | TRBD2 | few | TRBJ2-7
TGTGCCAGCAGTTACGGATTAGCGGGAGCCAGAGAGACCCAGTACTTC | CASSYGLAGARETQYF | TRBV6-2/TRBV6-3 | 16 | TRBD2 | few | TRBJ2-5
TGTGCCAGCAGTTTGAGGGACACCAATCAGCCCCAGCATTTT | CASSLRDTNQPQHF | TRBV12-3/TRBV12-4 | 14 | NA | many | TRBJ1-5
TGTGCCAGCAGCGTAGAGGGACTGAGGGAGACCCAGTACTTC | CASSVEGLRETQYF | TRBV9 | 14 | NA | many | TRBJ2-5
TGCGCCAGCAGCCAAGTGCTGGCAGGGGGGTTCGAAGAGACCCAGTACTTC | CASSQVLAGGFEETQYF | TRBV4-3 | 17 | NA | few | TRBJ2-5
TGTGCCAGCAGCCCCCCCCTTCTGATAGCGGGAGGAAATGAGCAGTTCTTC | CASSPPLLIAGGNEQFF | TRBV7-9 | 17 | TRBD2 | many | TRBJ2-1
TGTGCCAGCAGCTTTACCCGGGACTTCTACGAGCAGTACTTC | CASSFTRDFYEQYF | TRBV5-5 | 14 | NA | few | TRBJ2-7
TGTGCCAGCAGTCGGACGGGACCGGGGAATGAGCAGTTCTTC | CASSRTGPGNEQFF | TRBV27 | 14 | NA | NA | TRBJ2-1
TGCAGCGTTGCAAGACTAGCGGGGGGAACAGATACGCAGTATTTT | CSVARLAGGTDTQYF | TRBV29-1 | 15 | TRBD2 | many | TRBJ2-3
TGTGCCAGCAGCCCTTCCAGTCAGGGGGGGCATACGCAGTATTTT | CASSPSSQGGHTQYF | TRBV6-1 | 15 | NA | few | TRBJ2-3
TGTGCCAGCAGTTTAGGGGGGGATGGCTATGGCTACACCTTC | CASSLGGDGYGYTF | TRBV28 | 14 | NA | NA | TRBJ1-2
TGTGCCAGCAGGGCGGGACTAGCGAACACCGGGGAGCTGTTTTTT | CASRAGLANTGELFF | TRBV12-3/TRBV12-4 | 15 | TRBD2 | NA | TRBJ2-2
TGCAGTGCTATCCTGGAGGGAAATCAGCCCCAGCATTTT | CSAILEGNQPQHF | TRBV20-1 | 13 | NA | few | TRBJ1-5
TGTGCCAGCAGTGCTCTGGGACAGGGGGTGGTCTACGAGCAGTACTTC | CASSALGQGVVYEQYF | TRBV6-1 | 16 | TRBD1 | many | TRBJ2-7
TGTGCCAGCAGCTTGGTTTCGGGAGTAAGGTCCCTGGGGGCCAACGTCCTGACTTTC | CASSLVSGVRSLGANVLTF | TRBV11-1 | 19 | NA | few | TRBJ2-6
TGTGCCACCAGCAGACTAGGGACAGAAGAGACCCAGTACTTC | CATSRLGTEETQYF | TRBV15 | 14 | TRBD1 | few | TRBJ2-5
TGCGCCAGCAGCCCGCAGGAGTCCGGTTATGAGCAGTTCTTC | CASSPQESGYEQFF | TRBV4-1 | 14 | NA | many | TRBJ2-1
TGCGCCAGCAGCTTGGATGGGGGGGGCCACAAAAACATTCAGTACTTC | CASSLDGGGHKNIQYF | TRBV5-1 | 16 | NA | few | TRBJ2-4
TGCGCCAGCAGCCAAGAATACGGACTAGCGGGCTACAATGAGCAGTTCTTC | CASSQEYGLAGYNEQFF | TRBV4-1 | 17 | TRBD2 | NA | TRBJ2-1
TGCGCCAGCAGCCAAGATAGCAGCGGGGGCTTCTCCTACGAGCAGTACTTC | CASSQDSSGGFSYEQYF | TRBV4-1 | 17 | TRBD2 | few | TRBJ2-7
TGTGCCAACCTAAGGACAGCCCAAGAGACCCAGTACTTC | CANLRTAQETQYF | TRBV10-3 | 13 | NA | many | TRBJ2-5
TGTGCCAGCAGCTTAGCGGGAGCCGGGGAGCTGTTTTTT | CASSLAGAGELFF | TRBV7-9 | 13 | NA | many | TRBJ2-2
TGTGCCAGCACCACCGGGAGGGGGTCCTACAATGAGCAGTTCTTC | CASTTGRGSYNEQFF | TRBV6-2/TRBV6-3 | 15 | TRBD2 | once | TRBJ2-1
TGTGCCAGCAGCTGGGACGCTAGCGGGATATACGAGCAGTACTTC | CASSWDASGIYEQYF | TRBV11-2 | 15 | TRBD2 | few | TRBJ2-7
TGTGCCAGCTCACCACCGGACAGGGAGTGGGAGCAGTACTTC | CASSPPDREWEQYF | TRBV18 | 14 | TRBD1 | few | TRBJ2-7
TGCGCCAGCAGCCAAGGGACTAGCGGGGGGGAGCAGTTCTTC | CASSQGTSGGEQFF | TRBV4-3 | 14 | TRBD2 | NA | TRBJ2-1
TGTGCCAGCAGCGTAACACAGGGTTACACCGGGGAGCTGTTTTTT | CASSVTQGYTGELFF | TRBV7-2 | 15 | NA | NA | TRBJ2-2
TGTGCCAGCAGTCCCTGGGAGACAGGCAACGAAAAACTGTTTTTT | CASSPWETGNEKLFF | TRBV27 | 15 | NA | many | TRBJ1-4
TGCAGCGCTAGCGGGACCGGCACAGATACGCAGTATTTT | CSASGTGTDTQYF | TRBV29-1 | 13 | TRBD2 | many | TRBJ2-3
TGTGCCAGCAGCCAAGCGGGGGGTGAGCAGTTCTTC | CASSQAGGEQFF | TRBV3-1 | 12 | TRBD2 | NA | TRBJ2-1
TGTGCCAGCCGGGGCGGGGGGCTGGTACGCTCCTACGAGCAGTACTTC | CASRGGGLVRSYEQYF | TRBV6-1 | 16 | TRBD2 | few | TRBJ2-7
TGTGCCAGCACCAAACTGGACCGGAAAGGGCCTTACACTGAAGCTTTCTTT | CASTKLDRKGPYTEAFF | TRBV28 | 17 | NA | NA | TRBJ1-1
TGCAGTGCTAGAAGGGGGAATGGAAACACCATATATTTT | CSARRGNGNTIYF | TRBV20-1 | 13 | NA | NA | TRBJ1-3
TGTGCCAGCAGCCGTGTCCACGGCTACGAGCAGTACTTC | CASSRVHGYEQYF | TRBV3-1 | 13 | NA | many | TRBJ2-7
TGCGCCAGCGGGTCGGTCGGCCCCTACGAGCAGTACTTC | CASGSVGPYEQYF | TRBV5-1 | 13 | NA | NA | TRBJ2-7
TGTGCCAGCAGAAGCGGGACTGGCTACGAGCAGTACTTC | CASRSGTGYEQYF | TRBV2 | 13 | TRBD2 | NA | TRBJ2-7
TGCGCCAGCAGTCGACTAGCGGGAGCCGGTGAGACCCAGTACTTC | CASSRLAGAGETQYF | TRBV10-2 | 15 | TRBD2 | many | TRBJ2-5
TGTGCCAGCAGCTTAAAGTCTGCGGGGACAAACTACGAGCAGTACTTC | CASSLKSAGTNYEQYF | TRBV7-9 | 16 | NA | few | TRBJ2-7
TGTGCCAGCAGTGAGTTAGTCGGCAGGGGATATGAGCAGTTCTTC | CASSELVGRGYEQFF | TRBV2 | 15 | NA | NA | TRBJ2-1
TGCAGTGCTCGGAGAGCGGGGGGTATCGAGACCCAGTACTTC | CSARRAGGIETQYF | TRBV20-1 | 14 | TRBD2 | NA | TRBJ2-5
TGTGCCAGCAGCCAAGCAGGGGCCGGAGAGACCCAGTACTTC | CASSQAGAGETQYF | TRBV14 | 14 | NA | many | TRBJ2-5
TGTGCCAGCAGTTACCCACTCCCGTACGGGGAGCTGTTTTTT | CASSYPLPYGELFF | TRBV6-2/TRBV6-3 | 14 | NA | many | TRBJ2-2
TGTGCCAGCAGTGAAGGACTAGCGGGAGGCAATGAGCAGTTCTTC | CASSEGLAGGNEQFF | TRBV6-4 | 15 | TRBD2 | NA | TRBJ2-1
TGTGCCAGCAGTGATGCTAGCGGCTCTTACTACGAGCAGTACTTC | CASSDASGSYYEQYF | TRBV11-2 | 15 | TRBD2 | few | TRBJ2-7
TGTGCCAGTCGGAAACAGGGCACAGATACGCAGTATTTT | CASRKQGTDTQYF | TRBV27 | 13 | NA | NA | TRBJ2-3
TGTGCCAGCAGTGGGGTGCGGTACGATTCACCCCTCCACTTT | CASSGVRYDSPLHF | TRBV12-3/TRBV12-4 | 14 | NA | once | TRBJ1-6
TGTGCCAGCAGCCAATCCCAGGGGGGTCAAGAGACCCAGTACTTC | CASSQSQGGQETQYF | TRBV4-2 | 15 | NA | NA | TRBJ2-5
TGCAGCGCTGGGGACTACTACAATGAGCAGTTCTTC | CSAGDYYNEQFF | TRBV29-1 | 12 | TRBD2 | many | TRBJ2-1
TGTGCCACCAGTGGCCGGGTGAACACCGGGGAGCTGTTTTTT | CATSGRVNTGELFF | TRBV24-1 | 14 | NA | few | TRBJ2-2
TGTGCTAGCAGCCGACTAGCGGGAGGATCCAATGAGCAGTTCTTC | CASSRLAGGSNEQFF | TRBV7-7 | 15 | TRBD2 | NA | TRBJ2-1
TGTGCCAGCAGACTGCTGGGGAACACTGAAGCTTTCTTT | CASRLLGNTEAFF | TRBV5-5 | 13 | NA | NA | TRBJ1-1
TGCAGTGCTTCCCGGACTAGAACGGGGGCCCAGTACTTC | CSASRTRTGAQYF | TRBV20-1 | 13 | TRBD2 | NA | TRBJ2-5